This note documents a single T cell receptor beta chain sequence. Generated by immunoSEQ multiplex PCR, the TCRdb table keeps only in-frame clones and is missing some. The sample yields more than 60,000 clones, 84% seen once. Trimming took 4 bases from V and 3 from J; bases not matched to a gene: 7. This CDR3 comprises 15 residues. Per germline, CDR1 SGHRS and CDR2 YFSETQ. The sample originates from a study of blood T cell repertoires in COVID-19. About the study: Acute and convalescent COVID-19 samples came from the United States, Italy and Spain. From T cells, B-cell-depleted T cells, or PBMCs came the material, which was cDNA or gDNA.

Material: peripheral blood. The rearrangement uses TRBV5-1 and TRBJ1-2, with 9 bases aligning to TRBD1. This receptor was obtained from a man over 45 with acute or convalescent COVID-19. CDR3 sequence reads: CASSGGTGTHYGYTF. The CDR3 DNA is TGCGCCAGCAGCGGGGGGACAGGGACCCACTATGGCTACACCTTC.